Presented here are 12 T cell receptor beta chains from one specimen sequenced in a study of T-cell memory formation after mild COVID-19. TCRdb reprocessed the 5' RACE reads via MiXCR and lists one record per CDR3 protein. The repertoire holds 200,000 to 250,000 distinct CDR3 sequences, around 10% seen once, with 22% in the top ten. Sequenced input: PBMCs or a T cell subset sorted from them (not recorded which). These receptors were taken from a man between 18 and 29 years old who had mild COVID-19 (a few samples of this study predate the infection). Cell type and time point are not known.

A few counts support this clonotype. This chain joins TRBV7-9 and TRBJ2-1; 7 bases align to TRBD2. The CDR3 has 16 amino acids. CDR1 is SEHNR, CDR2 FQNEAQ, per germline (reference sequence). V was pared by 1 base and J by 7 bases, with 10 bases of the junction left unmatched. The CDR3 reads CASSLDLAVLRNEQFF. The CDR3 nucleotides are TGTGCCAGCAGCTTAGATCTAGCGGTTTTGAGGAATGAGCAGTTCTTC. Full variable domain (outside the CDR3, taken from reference TRBV7-9 and TRBJ2-1): DTGVSQNPRHKITKRGQNVTFRCDPISEHNRLYWYRQTLGQGPEFLTYFQNEAQLEKSRLLSDRFSAERPKGSFSTLEIQRTEQGDSAMYLCASSLDLAVLRNEQFFGPGTRLTVL.

V is TRBV4-3 and J is TRBJ2-2; perhaps TRBD2 as D (6 bases). This CDR3 region has 17 residues. Germline V lookup: CDR1 LGHNA, CDR2 YSLEER. Trimming cost V 4 bases and J 6 bases, with 21 bases left between them. CDR3 in amino acids: CASSLGTYGGLSGELFF. CDR3 in DNA: TGCGCCAGCAGCCTTGGGACCTACGGGGGATTATCCGGGGAGCTGTTTTTT.

The sample holds many counts of this clonotype. The rearrangement joins TRBV20-1 to TRBJ1-3; 10 bases align to TRBD1. The CDR3 runs to 15 residues. The V segment lost 5 bases and the J segment 2 bases; nucleotides outside the gene matches: 6. Germline CDR1 and CDR2: DFQATT and SNEGSKA (reference sequence). CDR3 amino acids: CSALTTGGPGNTIYF. As DNA, the CDR3 is TGCAGTGCTCTGACGACAGGGGGCCCTGGAAACACCATATATTTT.

The sample holds a few counts of this clonotype. The rearrangement joins TRBV4-2 to TRBJ1-2; TRBD1 matches 7 bases. The germline V gene has CDR1 LGHNA and CDR2 YNFKEQ. The length of the CDR3 is 15 residues. V trimming: 4 bases; J trimming: 7 bases; junction bases outside the gene matches: 12. The CDR3 protein is CASSPRNRGWVGYTF. In DNA, the CDR3 is TGTGCCAGCAGCCCAAGGAACAGGGGTTGGGTTGGCTACACCTTC.

The chain recombines TRBV12-3 or TRBV12-4 with TRBJ1-2, with D maybe TRBD1 (5 bases). The CDR3 contains 13 residues. Trimming left V 10 bases short and J 0 bases short, with 12 bases between. CDR3 protein: CAIRQGANYGYTF. The CDR3 nucleotides read TGTGCCATACGGCAGGGAGCTAACTATGGCTACACCTTC.

The V gene is TRBV10-3, the J gene TRBJ2-1, with unresolved D. V was clipped by 0 bases and J by 2 bases, with 11 bases between them. There are 16 residues in the CDR3. The germline CDR1 and CDR2 sequences are ENHRY and SYGVKD. The CDR3 nucleotides are TGTGCCATCAGTGAGTCGTGGTCCGGTGCCTACAATGAGCAGTTCTTC. It yields the protein CAISESWSGAYNEQFF.

For this clonotype: One end of the junction fails to match germline, which may point to a read error. This chain joins TRBV5-5 and TRBJ1-4; no reliable D call. CDR1 is SGHKS, CDR2 YYEKEE, per germline (reference sequence). This CDR3 comprises 14 residues. The CDR3 loop is CASSARDFNEKMFF. In nucleotides, the CDR3 is TGTGCCAGCAGCGCCCGGGATTTTAATGAAAAAATGTTTTTT. The variable domain in full, completed from reference TRBV5-5 and TRBJ1-4, reads DAGVTQSPTHLIKTRGQQVTLRCSPISGHKSVSWYQQVLGQGPQFIFQYYEKEERGRGNFPDRFSARQFPNYSSELNVNALLLGDSALYLCASSARDFNEKMFFGSGTQLSVL.

This clonotype was seen more than once but under ten times. This chain joins TRBV9 and TRBJ2-1; D may be TRBD2 (6 bases). The CDR3 is made up of 19 amino acids. Germline-derived CDR1 and CDR2 are SGDLS and YYNGEE. The ends were cut back, 2 bases at V and 8 bases at J, with 29 bases in the middle. The chain's CDR3 is CASSVPRTDTGTRRDEQFF. CDR3 in DNA: TGTGCCAGCAGCGTTCCCCGAACCGATACCGGGACCCGGAGGGATGAGCAGTTCTTC.

Ten or more counts support this clonotype. The chain combines TRBV4-2 with TRBJ2-1; TRBD2 is a possible D gene (5 bases). Germline assignment: CDR1 LGHNA and CDR2 YNFKEQ. The CDR3 consists of 16 residues. Trimming removed 0 bases from V and 4 bases from J, with 13 bases in between. In DNA form, the CDR3 reads TGTGCCAGCAGCCAAGATGGGGAGACGGGGTACAATGAGCAGTTCTTC. Its protein is CASSQDGETGYNEQFF.

Only a few counts were recorded for this clonotype. V usage is TRBV9 and J usage is TRBJ1-2, with D tentatively TRBD1 (6 bases). This CDR3 spans 15 amino acids. The V end lost 4 bases, the J end lost 3 bases, and 16 bases lay between the germline ends. Per germline, CDR1 SGDLS and CDR2 YYNGEE. The CDR3 region is CASSLTGGQDYGYTF. Here the CDR3 DNA reads TGTGCCAGCAGCCTCACGGGGGGCCAGGACTATGGCTACACCTTC.

This clonotype was recorded only once. The J gene is TRBJ2-1, the V gene TRBV7-6; D might be TRBD1 (5 bases). This CDR3 contains 19 residues. Trimming left V 2 bases short and J 6 bases short, with 26 bases between. CDR1 and CDR2 from the germline V gene are SGHVS and FNYEAQ. The CDR3 here is CASSLTLKGKRKGINEQFF. CDR3 bases: TGTGCCAGCAGCTTAACCTTGAAGGGGAAGCGAAAGGGTATCAATGAGCAGTTCTTC. The whole variable domain, remainder taken from reference TRBV7-6 and TRBJ2-1, is GAGVSQSPRYKVTKRGQDVALRCDPISGHVSLYWYRQALGQGPEFLTYFNYEAQQDKSGLPNDRFSAERPEGSISTLTIQRTEQRDSAMYRCASSLTLKGKRKGINEQFFGPGTRLTVL.

The CDR3 protein is CASSLGSGASEQFF. In nucleotides, the CDR3 is TGTGCCAGCAGCTTAGGATCGGGAGCGTCTGAGCAGTTCTTC. V gene TRBV11-1 combines with J gene TRBJ2-1; D possibly corresponds to TRBD2 (6 bases). Germline values: CDR1 SGHAT, CDR2 FQDESV (reference sequence). The CDR3 loop spans 14 amino acids. Trimming stripped 1 base from V and 9 bases from J, with 13 bases between.